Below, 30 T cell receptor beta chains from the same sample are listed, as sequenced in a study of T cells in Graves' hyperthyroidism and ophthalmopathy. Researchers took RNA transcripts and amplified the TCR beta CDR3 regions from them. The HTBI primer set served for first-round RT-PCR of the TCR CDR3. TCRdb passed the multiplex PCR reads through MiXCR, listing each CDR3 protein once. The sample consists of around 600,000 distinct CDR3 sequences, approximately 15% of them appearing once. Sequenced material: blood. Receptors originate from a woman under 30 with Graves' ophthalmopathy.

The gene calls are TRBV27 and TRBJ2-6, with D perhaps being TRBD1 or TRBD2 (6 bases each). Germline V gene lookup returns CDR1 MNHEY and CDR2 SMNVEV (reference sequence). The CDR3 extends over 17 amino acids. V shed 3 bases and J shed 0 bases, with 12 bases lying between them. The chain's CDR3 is CASSFGGGHSGANVLTF. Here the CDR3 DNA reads TGTGCCAGCAGTTTCGGAGGGGGACACTCTGGGGCCAACGTCCTGACTTTC.

The chain's CDR3 is CASSLDGHDNSPLHF. In DNA, the CDR3 is TGTGCCAGCAGCTTAGATGGACACGATAATTCACCCCTCCACTTT. This chain joins TRBV11-2 and TRBJ1-6; perhaps TRBD1 as D (5 bases). Germline V gene data show CDR1 as SGHAT and CDR2 as FQNNGV. Trimming stripped 0 bases from V and 5 bases from J, with 8 bases between. This CDR3 is built from 15 residues.

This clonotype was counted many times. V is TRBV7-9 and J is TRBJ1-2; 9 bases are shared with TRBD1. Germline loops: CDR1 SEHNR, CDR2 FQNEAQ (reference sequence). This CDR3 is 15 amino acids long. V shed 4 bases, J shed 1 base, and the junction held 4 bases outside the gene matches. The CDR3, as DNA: TGTGCCAGCAGCTCGGGGGACAGGGTTAACTATGGCTACACCTTC. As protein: CASSSGDRVNYGYTF.

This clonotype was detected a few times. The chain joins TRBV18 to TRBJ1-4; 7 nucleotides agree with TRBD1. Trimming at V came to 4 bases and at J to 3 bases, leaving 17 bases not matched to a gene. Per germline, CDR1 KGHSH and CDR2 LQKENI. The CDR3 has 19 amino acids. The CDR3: CASSHTGTAAFEANEKLFF. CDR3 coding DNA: TGTGCCAGCTCACATACCGGGACAGCCGCTTTTGAAGCTAATGAAAAACTGTTTTTT.

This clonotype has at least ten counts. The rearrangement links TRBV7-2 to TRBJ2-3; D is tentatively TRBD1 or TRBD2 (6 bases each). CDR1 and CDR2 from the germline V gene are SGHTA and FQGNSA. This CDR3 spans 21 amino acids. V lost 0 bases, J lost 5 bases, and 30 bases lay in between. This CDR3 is CASSLALGDLLDRLRGDTQYF. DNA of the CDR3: TGTGCCAGCAGCTTAGCGTTAGGGGACTTATTGGACAGACTGAGAGGAGATACGCAGTATTTT.

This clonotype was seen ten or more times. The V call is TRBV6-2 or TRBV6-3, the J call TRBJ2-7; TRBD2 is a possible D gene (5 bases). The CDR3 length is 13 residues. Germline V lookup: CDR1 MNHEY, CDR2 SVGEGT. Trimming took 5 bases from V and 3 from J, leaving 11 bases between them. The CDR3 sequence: CASSAGLFYEQYF. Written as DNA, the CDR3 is TGTGCCAGCAGTGCTGGACTCTTCTACGAGCAGTACTTC.

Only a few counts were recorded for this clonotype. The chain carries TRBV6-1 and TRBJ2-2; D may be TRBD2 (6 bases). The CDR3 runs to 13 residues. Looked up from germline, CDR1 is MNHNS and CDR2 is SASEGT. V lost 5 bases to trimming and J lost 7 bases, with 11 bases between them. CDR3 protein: CASSRGVDGELFF. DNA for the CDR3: TGTGCCAGCAGTCGCGGGGTCGACGGGGAGCTGTTTTTT.

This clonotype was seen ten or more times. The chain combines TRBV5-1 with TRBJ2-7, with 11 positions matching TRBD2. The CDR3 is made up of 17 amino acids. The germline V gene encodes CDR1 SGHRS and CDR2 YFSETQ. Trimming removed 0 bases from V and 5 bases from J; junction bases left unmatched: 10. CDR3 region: CASSLELAGGPADEQYF. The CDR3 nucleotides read TGCGCCAGCAGCTTGGAGTTAGCGGGAGGGCCGGCGGACGAGCAGTACTTC.

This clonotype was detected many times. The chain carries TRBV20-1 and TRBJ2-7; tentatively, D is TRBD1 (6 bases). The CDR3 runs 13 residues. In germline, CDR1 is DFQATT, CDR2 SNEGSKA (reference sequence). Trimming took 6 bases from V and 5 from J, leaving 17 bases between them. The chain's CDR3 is CSAIGQGWNEQYF. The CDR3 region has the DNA TGCAGTGCCATTGGGCAGGGGTGGAACGAGCAGTACTTC.

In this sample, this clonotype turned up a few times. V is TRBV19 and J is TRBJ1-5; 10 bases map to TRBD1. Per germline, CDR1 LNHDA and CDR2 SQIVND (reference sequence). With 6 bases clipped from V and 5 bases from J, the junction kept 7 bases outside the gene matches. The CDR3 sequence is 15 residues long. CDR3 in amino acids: CASRPTGGADQPQHF. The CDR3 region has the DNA TGTGCCAGTAGACCGACAGGGGGCGCAGATCAGCCCCAGCATTTT.

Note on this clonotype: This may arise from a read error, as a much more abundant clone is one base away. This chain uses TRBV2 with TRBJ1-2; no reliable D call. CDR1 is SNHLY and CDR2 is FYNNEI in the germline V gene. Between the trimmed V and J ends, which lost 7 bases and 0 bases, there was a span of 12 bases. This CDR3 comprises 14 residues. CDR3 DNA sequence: TGTGCCAGCACATCTCGGGAGTCTAACTATGGCTACACCTTC. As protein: CASTSRESNYGYTF.

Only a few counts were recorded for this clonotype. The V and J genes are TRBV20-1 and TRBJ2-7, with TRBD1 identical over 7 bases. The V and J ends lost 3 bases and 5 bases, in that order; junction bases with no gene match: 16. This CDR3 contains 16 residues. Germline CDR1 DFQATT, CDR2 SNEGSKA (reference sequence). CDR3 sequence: CSASPTGALGIDEQYF. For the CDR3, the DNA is TGCAGTGCTAGTCCTACAGGGGCCCTGGGGATCGACGAGCAGTACTTC.

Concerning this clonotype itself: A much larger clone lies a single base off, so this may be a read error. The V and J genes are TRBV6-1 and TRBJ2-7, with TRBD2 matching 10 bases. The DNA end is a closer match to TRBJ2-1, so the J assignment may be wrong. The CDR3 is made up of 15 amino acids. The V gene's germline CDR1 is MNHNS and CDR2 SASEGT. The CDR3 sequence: CAVTQGLAGAYEQFF. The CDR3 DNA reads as TGTGCCGTCACCCAGGGGCTAGCGGGAGCCTACGAGCAGTTCTTC.

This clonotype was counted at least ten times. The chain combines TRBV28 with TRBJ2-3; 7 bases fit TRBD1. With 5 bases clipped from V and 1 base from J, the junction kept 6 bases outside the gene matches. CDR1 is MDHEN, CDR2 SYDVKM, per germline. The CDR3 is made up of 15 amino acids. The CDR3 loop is CASSTVDRGTDTQYF. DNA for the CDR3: TGTGCCAGCAGTACGGTCGACAGGGGCACAGATACGCAGTATTTT.

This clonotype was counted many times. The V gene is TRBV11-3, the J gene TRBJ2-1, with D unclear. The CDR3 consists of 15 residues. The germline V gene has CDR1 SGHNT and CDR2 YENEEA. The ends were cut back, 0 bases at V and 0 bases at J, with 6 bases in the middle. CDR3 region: CASSLEATSYNEQFF. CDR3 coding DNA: TGTGCCAGCAGCTTAGAGGCTACCTCCTACAATGAGCAGTTCTTC.

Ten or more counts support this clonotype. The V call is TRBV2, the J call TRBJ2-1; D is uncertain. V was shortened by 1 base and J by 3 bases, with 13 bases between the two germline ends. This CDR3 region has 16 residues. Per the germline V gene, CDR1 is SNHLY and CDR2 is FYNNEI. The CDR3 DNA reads TGTGCCAGCAGTGAAGGTTCGTCCCTCGGCTACAATGAGCAGTTCTTC. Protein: CASSEGSSLGYNEQFF.

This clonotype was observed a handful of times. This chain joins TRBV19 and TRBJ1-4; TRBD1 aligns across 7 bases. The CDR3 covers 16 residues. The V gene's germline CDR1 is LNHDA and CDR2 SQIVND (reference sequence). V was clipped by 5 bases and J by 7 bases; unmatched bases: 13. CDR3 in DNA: TGTGCCAGTAGTTTTAGGGGGCAGAGTCGGTTTGAAAAACTGTTTTTT. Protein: CASSFRGQSRFEKLFF. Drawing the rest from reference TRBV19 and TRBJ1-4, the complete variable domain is DGGITQSPKYLFRKEGQNVTLSCEQNLNHDAMYWYRQDPGQGLRLIYYSQIVNDFQKGDIAEGYSVSREKKESFPLTVTSAQKNPTAFYLCASSFRGQSRFEKLFFGSGTQLSVL.

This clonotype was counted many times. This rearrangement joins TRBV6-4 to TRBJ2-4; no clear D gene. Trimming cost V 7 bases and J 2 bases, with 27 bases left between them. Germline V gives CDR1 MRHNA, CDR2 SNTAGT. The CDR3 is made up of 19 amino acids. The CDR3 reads CASIVSMETTPRSKNIQYF. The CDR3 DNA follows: TGTGCCAGCATAGTCAGCATGGAGACCACGCCGCGTTCCAAAAACATTCAGTACTTC.

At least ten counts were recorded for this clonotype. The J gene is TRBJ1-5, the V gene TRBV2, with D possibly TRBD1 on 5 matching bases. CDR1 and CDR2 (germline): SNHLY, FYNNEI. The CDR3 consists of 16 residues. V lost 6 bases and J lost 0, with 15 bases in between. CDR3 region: CASRLTGAYSNQPQHF. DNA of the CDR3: TGTGCCAGCAGGTTAACTGGGGCCTATAGCAATCAGCCCCAGCATTTT.

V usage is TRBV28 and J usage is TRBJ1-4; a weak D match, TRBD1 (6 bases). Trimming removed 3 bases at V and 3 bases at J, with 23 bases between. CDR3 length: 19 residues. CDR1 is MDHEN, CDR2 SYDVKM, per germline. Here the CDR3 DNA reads TGTGCCAGCAGTTTCCCCGTGGGGGGGGCAGGCTTACCTAATGAAAAACTGTTTTTT. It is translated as CASSFPVGGAGLPNEKLFF.

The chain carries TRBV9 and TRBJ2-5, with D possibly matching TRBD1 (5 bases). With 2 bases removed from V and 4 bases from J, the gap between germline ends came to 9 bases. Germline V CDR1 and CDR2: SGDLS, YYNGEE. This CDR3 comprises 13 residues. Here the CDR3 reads CASSVGTGETQYF. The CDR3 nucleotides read TGTGCCAGCAGCGTCGGAACAGGAGAGACCCAGTACTTC.

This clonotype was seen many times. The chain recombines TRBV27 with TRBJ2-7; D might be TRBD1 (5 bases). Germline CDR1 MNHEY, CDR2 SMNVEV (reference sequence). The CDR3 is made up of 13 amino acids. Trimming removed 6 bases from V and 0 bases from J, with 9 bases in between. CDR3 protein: CASRVQDSYEQYF. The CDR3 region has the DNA TGTGCCAGCAGAGTACAGGACTCCTACGAGCAGTACTTC.

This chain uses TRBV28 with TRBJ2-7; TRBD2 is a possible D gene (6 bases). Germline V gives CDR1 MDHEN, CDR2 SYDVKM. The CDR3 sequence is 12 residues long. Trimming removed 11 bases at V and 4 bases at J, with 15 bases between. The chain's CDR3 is CAARGLLYEQYF. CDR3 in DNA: TGTGCCGCTAGGGGACTTCTTTACGAGCAGTACTTC.

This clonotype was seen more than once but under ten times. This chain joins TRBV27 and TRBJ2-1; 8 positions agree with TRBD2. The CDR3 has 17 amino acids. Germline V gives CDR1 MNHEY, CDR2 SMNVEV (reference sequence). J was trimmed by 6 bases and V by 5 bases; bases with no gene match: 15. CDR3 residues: CASSPNSGISGGNEQFF. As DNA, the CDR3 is TGTGCCAGCAGTCCAAATAGCGGGATAAGTGGCGGCAATGAGCAGTTCTTC.

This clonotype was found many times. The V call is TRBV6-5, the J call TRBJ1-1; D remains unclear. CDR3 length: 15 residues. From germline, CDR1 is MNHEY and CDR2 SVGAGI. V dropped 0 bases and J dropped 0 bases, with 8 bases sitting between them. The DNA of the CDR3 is TGTGCCAGCAGTTACTCGGGGAGGATGAACACTGAAGCTTTCTTT. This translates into CASSYSGRMNTEAFF.

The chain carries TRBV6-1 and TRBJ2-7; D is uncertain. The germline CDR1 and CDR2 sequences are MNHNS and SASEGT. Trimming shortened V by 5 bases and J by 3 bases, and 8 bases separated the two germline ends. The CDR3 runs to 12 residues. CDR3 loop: CASSQNIYEQYF. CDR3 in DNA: TGTGCCAGCAGTCAAAACATCTACGAGCAGTACTTC.

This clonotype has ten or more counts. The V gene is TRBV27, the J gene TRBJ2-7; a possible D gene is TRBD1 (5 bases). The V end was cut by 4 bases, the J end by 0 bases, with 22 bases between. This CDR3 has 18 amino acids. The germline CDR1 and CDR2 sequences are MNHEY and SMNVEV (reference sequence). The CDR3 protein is CASSSRQSLYRSSYEQYF. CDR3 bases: TGTGCCAGCAGTTCCCGACAGTCCCTGTACAGGAGCTCCTACGAGCAGTACTTC.

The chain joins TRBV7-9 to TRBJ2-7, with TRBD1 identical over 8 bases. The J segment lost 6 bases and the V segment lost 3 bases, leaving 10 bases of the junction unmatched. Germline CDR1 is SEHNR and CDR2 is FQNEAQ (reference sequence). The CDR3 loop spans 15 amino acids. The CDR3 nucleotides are TGTGCCAGCAGCTTCGAGGGCAGGGGGCGGTCCGAGCAGTACTTC. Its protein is CASSFEGRGRSEQYF.

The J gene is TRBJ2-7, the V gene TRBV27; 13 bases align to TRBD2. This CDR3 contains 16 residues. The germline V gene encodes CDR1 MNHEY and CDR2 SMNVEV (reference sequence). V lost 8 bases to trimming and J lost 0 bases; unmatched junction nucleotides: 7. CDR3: CASGGGLAGNSYEQYF. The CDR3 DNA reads TGTGCCAGCGGGGGGGGACTAGCGGGAAACTCCTACGAGCAGTACTTC.

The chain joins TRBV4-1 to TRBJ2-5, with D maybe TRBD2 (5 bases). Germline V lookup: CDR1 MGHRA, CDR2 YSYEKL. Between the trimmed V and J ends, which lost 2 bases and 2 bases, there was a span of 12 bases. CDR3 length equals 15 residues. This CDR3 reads CASSQLKRIQETQYF. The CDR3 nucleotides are TGCGCCAGCAGCCAACTTAAGCGGATACAAGAGACCCAGTACTTC.